These 8 T cell receptor beta chains came from one sample sequenced in a study of human T cells and chemical hapten exposure. As for time point: pre-sensitization, week 0. The treatment here: therapeutic diphenylcyclopropenone sensitization with weekly scalp DPC. Each CDR3 protein is one row after TCRdb ran MiXCR on the RACE reads. Of roughly 100,000 distinct CDR3 sequences listed, 9.6% are singletons. Sequencing was performed on whole blood, taken in connection with sensitization to the hapten diphenylcyclopropenone (DPC). These receptors came from a woman aged 40-49 years with alopecia areata. Some clones in this sample may be carry-over from other donors' samples.

This clonotype was recorded at least ten times. The CDR3 DNA reads TGCAGCGTTTTTCGGCCCCTGAACACTGAAGCTTTCTTT. Translated, it gives CSVFRPLNTEAFF. The chain has TRBV29-1 and TRBJ1-1; D not resolved. Trimming took off 5 bases at V and 0 bases at J, with 10 bases between the two ends. The CDR3 has 13 residues. Germline V gene data show CDR1 as SQVTM and CDR2 as ANQGSEA.

The table lists this clonotype with many counts. The genes are TRBV12-3 or TRBV12-4 and TRBJ2-7; 14 positions match TRBD2. This CDR3 region has 14 residues. The J segment lost 12 bases and the V segment lost 3 bases, leaving 7 bases of the junction unmatched. In nucleotides, the CDR3 is TGTGCCAGCAGTTTTGGGACTAGCGGGGGACGAGGGTACTTC. Protein sequence: CASSFGTSGGRGYF.

This clonotype was recorded at least ten times. This sequence joins TRBV3-1 and TRBJ2-6, with TRBD1 identical over 8 bases. This CDR3 comprises 17 residues. CDR1 and CDR2 from the germline V gene are LGHDT and YNNKEL (reference sequence). V was pared by 9 bases and J by 2 bases, with 12 bases of the junction left unmatched. The DNA for the CDR3 is TGTGCCAGTGAGATGTGGCAGGGGGCGGCTGGGGCCAACGTCCTGACTTTC. Its translation is CASEMWQGAAGANVLTF. The full variable domain, completed using reference TRBV3-1 and TRBJ2-6, is DTAVSQTPKYLVTQMGNDKSIKCEQNLGHDTMYWYKQDSKKFLKIMFSYNNKELIINETVPNRFSPKSPDKAHLNLHINSLELGDSAVYFCASEMWQGAAGANVLTFGAGSRLTVL.

This clonotype was picked up many times. This rearrangement joins TRBV27 to TRBJ1-2; 7 bases are a match to TRBD1. This CDR3 contains 13 residues. The junction had 1 base not matched to a gene; V was cut back by 2 bases and J by 4 bases. Germline CDR1 and CDR2: MNHEY and SMNVEV (reference sequence). CDR3 sequence reads: CASSLRQGYGYTF. The CDR3 region has the DNA TGTGCCAGCAGTTTAAGACAGGGCTATGGCTACACCTTC.

This clonotype showed up many times. The rearrangement joins TRBV4-3 to TRBJ2-1; D may be TRBD2 (6 bases). The CDR3 runs 11 residues. Germline V gives CDR1 LGHNA, CDR2 YSLEER. Trimming took 4 bases from V and 13 from J, leaving 11 bases between them. CDR3 sequence (DNA): TGCGCCAGCAGCCGAGGGACTTCTCAGTTCTTC. This encodes CASSRGTSQFF.

This clonotype was seen at least ten times. The rearrangement uses TRBV19 and TRBJ2-1, with D perhaps matching TRBD2 (6 bases). CDR1 is LNHDA and CDR2 is SQIVND in the germline V gene (reference sequence). V was shortened by 7 bases and J by 10 bases, with 14 bases between the two germline ends. The length of the CDR3 is 12 residues. The CDR3: CASTPGGEEQFF. In DNA form, the CDR3 reads TGTGCCAGTACCCCCGGGGGAGAGGAGCAGTTCTTC.

This clonotype was seen repeatedly, ten times or more. This chain links TRBV15 with TRBJ2-1, with a possible D match to TRBD1 (6 bases). The CDR3 sequence is 14 residues long. V was trimmed by 0 bases and J by 8 bases, leaving 11 bases between them. Per germline, CDR1 LNHNV and CDR2 YYDKDF (reference sequence). The CDR3, as DNA: TGTGCCACCAGCAGAGACCCAGGGGCCTATGAGCAGTTCTTC. Its translation is CATSRDPGAYEQFF.

This clonotype was found a few times. The chain combines TRBV6-6 with TRBJ1-6, with 8 bases lining up with TRBD1. CDR3 size: 18 residues. V shed 6 bases and J 3 bases; nucleotides not matched to a gene: 13. Per the germline V gene, CDR1 is MNHNY and CDR2 is SVGAGI (reference sequence). The CDR3 region has the DNA TGTGCCAGCAGCCGTGACGGACAGGGCCCATACTATAATTCACCCCTCCACTTT. Translating it yields CASSRDGQGPYYNSPLHF.